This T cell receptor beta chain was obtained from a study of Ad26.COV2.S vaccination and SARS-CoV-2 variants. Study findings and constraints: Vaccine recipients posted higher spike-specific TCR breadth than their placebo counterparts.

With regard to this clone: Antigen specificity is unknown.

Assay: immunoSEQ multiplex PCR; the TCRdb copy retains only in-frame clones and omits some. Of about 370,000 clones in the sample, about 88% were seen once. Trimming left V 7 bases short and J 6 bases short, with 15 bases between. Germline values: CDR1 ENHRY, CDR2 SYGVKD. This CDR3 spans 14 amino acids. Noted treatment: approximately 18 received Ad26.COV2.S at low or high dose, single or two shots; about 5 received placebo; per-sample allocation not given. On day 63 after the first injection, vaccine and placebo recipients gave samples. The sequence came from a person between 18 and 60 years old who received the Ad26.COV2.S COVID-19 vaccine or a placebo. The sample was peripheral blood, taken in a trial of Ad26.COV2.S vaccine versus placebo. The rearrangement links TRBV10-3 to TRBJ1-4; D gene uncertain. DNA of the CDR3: TGTGCCATCAAGGCCGAGTCGCTAGATGAAAAACTGTTTTTT. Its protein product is CAIKAESLDEKLFF.